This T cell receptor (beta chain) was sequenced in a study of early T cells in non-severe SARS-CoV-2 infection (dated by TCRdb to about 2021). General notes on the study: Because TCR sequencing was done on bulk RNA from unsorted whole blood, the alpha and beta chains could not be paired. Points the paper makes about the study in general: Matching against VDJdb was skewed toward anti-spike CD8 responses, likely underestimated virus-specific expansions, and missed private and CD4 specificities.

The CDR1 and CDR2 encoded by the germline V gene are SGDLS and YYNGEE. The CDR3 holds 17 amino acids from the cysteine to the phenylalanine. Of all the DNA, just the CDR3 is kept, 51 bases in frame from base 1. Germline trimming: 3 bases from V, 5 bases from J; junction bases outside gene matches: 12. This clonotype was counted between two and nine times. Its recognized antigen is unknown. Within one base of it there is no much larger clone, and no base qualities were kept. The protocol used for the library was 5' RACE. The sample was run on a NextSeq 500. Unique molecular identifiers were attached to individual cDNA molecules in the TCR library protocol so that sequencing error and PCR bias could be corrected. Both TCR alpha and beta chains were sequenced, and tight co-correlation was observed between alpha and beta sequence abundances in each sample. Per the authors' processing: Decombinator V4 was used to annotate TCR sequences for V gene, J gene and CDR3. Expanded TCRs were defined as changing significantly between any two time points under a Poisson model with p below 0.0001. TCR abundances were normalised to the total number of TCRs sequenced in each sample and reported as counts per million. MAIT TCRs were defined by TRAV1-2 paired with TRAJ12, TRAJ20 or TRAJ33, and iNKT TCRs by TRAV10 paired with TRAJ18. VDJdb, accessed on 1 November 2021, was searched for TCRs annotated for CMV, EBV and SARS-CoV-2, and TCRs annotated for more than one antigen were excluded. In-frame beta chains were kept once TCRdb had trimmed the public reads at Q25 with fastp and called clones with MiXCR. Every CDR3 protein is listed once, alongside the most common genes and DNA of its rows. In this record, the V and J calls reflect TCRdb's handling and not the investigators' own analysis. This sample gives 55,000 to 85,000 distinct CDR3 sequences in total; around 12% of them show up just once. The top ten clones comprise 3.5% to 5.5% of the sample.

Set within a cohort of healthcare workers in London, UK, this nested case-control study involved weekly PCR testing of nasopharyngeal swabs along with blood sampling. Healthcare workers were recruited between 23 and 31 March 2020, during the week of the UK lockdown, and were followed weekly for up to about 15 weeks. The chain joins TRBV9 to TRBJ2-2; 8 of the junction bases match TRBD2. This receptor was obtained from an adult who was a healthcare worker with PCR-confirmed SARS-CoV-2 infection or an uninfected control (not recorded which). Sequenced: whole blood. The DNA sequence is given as TGTGCCAGCAGCGAGGGAGGCCAGCGGGAGCTGACCGGGGAGCTGTTTTTT. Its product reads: CASSEGGQRELTGELFF.